A selection of T cell receptor beta chains follows, all from one sample in a study of T cell clones after liver transplantation. TCRdb's copy holds only in-frame clones and misses some; the assay was immunoSEQ multiplex PCR. The table has around 110,000 clones, 90% seen once. The material sequenced was CD4+ T cells from blood, taken 12 months after liver transplant. The receptors come from a human patient who received a liver transplant. Some of the T cells may derive from the graft donor. CDR3s include the opening cysteine and the closing phenylalanine or tryptophan.

v_call	cdr3_aa
TRBV28	CASSLRRQGAYEQYF
TRBV29-1	CSVGQVPTYEQYF
TRBV7-2	CASSPPGLRYEQYF
TRBV19	CASSGVPARGSGNTIYF
TRBV9	CASSRDRASSEAFF
TRBV18	CASSRTASYEQYF
TRBV6-1	CASRHPTDNQPQHF
TRBV4-3	CASSQDVGRGSPLHF
TRBV6-1	CASKLSGVPTYEQYF
TRBV18	CASSPPGGLVNTEAFF
TRBV5-1	CASSRGTTNTEAFF
TRBV12-5	CASGRDDSYNEQFF
TRBV7-8	CASSFRSGGGYEQYF
TRBV28	CASSLARDTTYEQYF
TRBV7-6	CASSVIPTGEQYF
TRBV19	CASSAGTGMAGYTF
TRBV5-4	CASSVRVNTEAFF
TRBV5-6	CASSLPAGNNEQFF
TRBV6-1	CASSDSPSYEQYF
TRBV7-2	CASSLPAGGSNEQFF
TRBV29-1	CSVGAGSTDTQYF
TRBV6-5	CASRRQRASPEQYF
TRBV6-6	CASSLGELFF
TRBV28	CASSLTPRREGNQPQHF
TRBV10-3	CAIGLQGAVEQFF
TRBV10-3	CAIRGNTGELFF
TRBV19	CASRAGLAGGPYTGELFF
TRBV28	CASRGLAGEDEQFF
TRBV5-1	CASSGGLAGVEQYF
TRBV5-1	CASSLEGGLTSGSTDTQYF
TRBV6-1	CASSRQEDYGYTF
TRBV18	CASSLREVYEQYF
TRBV5-4	CASTSAGGSPLNTEAFF
TRBV5-1	CASSAPGLAGVSSNEQFF